Listed here are 30 T cell receptor delta chains from one sample, sequenced in a study of Vδ1+ human thymocytes. RNA was extracted from the cells and then reverse transcribed. Multiplex PCR used pooled V-gene forward primers and a constant-region reverse primer to amplify CDR3s. TCRdb redid clone calling on the multiplex PCR reads using CATT. The sample contains about 54,000 delta-chain clones, 15% to 20% of which appear only once. Findings and limits, study-wide: Thymic TRG and TRD repertoires appeared highly polyclonal, with Gaussian CDR3 length distributions.

Antigens of these TCRs are unknown. Material: Vdelta1+ gamma-delta thymocytes from the thymus. Sample subset: FACS-sorted CD3+ TCRalphabeta- TCRVdelta1+ TCRVdelta2- thymocytes. These receptor sequences come from a boy less than two years old who had congenital heart surgery.

The sample holds a few counts of this clone. The chain joins TRDV1 to TRDJ1; TRDD3 matches at 7 bases. The V gene end was trimmed by 0 bases and the J gene end by 4 bases; junction bases not matched to a gene: 14. CDR1 and CDR2 from the germline V gene are TSWWSYY and QGS. The CDR3 has 18 residues. The CDR3 coding sequence is TGTGCTCTTGGGGAACTCTCTGGTTGGTGGGGGAAGGTCGATAAACTCATCTTT. It translates to CALGELSGWWGKVDKLIF.

This clone was picked up a small number of times. This chain joins TRDV1 and TRDJ1; 11 nucleotides line up with TRDD3. Trimming removed 0 bases from V and 0 bases from J; junction bases left unmatched: 24. Germline V CDR1 and CDR2: TSWWSYY, QGS. The CDR3 length is 24 residues. DNA of the CDR3: TGTGCTCTTGGGGAACTAACTGGTCGTCTAGGATGGGGGATACGCGGGTTCTACACCGATAAACTCATCTTT. Translation gives CALGELTGRLGWGIRGFYTDKLIF.

The chain combines TRDV1 with TRDJ1; 13 positions agree with TRDD3. V gave up 0 bases and J gave up 7 bases; unmatched junction bases: 26. Germline CDR1 reads TSWWSYY; CDR2 reads QGS. The CDR3 has 23 amino acids. CDR3 in amino acids: CALGELAKKSSTQGLGDTGKLIF. In DNA form, the CDR3 reads TGTGCTCTTGGGGAACTAGCGAAAAAATCCTCGACACAGGGACTGGGGGATACGGGTAAACTCATCTTT.

This clone was seen a handful of times. The rearrangement uses TRDV1 and TRDJ1, with 9 bases matching TRDD2. In germline, CDR1 is TSWWSYY, CDR2 QGS. J gave up 0 bases and V 5 bases, and 31 bases lay outside the gene matches. CDR3 size: 24 residues. Written as DNA, the CDR3 is TGTGCTCTTGGGTCCCACCCATACCTTCCTACTCTCCTTACTGGGGCCGAGTACACCGATAAACTCATCTTT. Translating gives CALGSHPYLPTLLTGAEYTDKLIF.

The gene calls are TRDV1 and TRDJ1; 12 nucleotides match TRDD3. The J segment lost 0 bases and the V segment lost 1 base, leaving 18 bases of the junction unmatched. This CDR3 is 22 amino acids long. CDR1 TSWWSYY and CDR2 QGS come from the germline V gene. CDR3 bases: TGTGCTCTTGGGGAACCACACTACTCTGGGGGATACGTTTGCGGGTACACCGATAAACTCATCTTT. Protein sequence: CALGEPHYSGGYVCGYTDKLIF.

This clone was picked up a small number of times. The chain recombines TRDV2 with TRDJ1; TRDD3 matches 11 bases. The CDR3 length is 20 residues. Trimming took 0 bases from V and 1 from J; bases not matched to a gene: 15. Germline CDR1 reads GEAIGNYY; CDR2 reads EKD. The CDR3 region is CACDTGYFVDWGISTDKLIF. CDR3 nucleotide sequence: TGTGCCTGTGACACCGGTTACTTCGTAGACTGGGGGATAAGCACCGATAAACTCATCTTT.

This clone was picked up a small number of times. This sequence joins TRDV1 and TRDJ1; D is unclear. The CDR3 is made up of 14 amino acids. V gave up 3 bases and J gave up 7 bases, with 15 bases separating them. Germline CDR1 TSWWSYY, CDR2 QGS. The CDR3 is CALGERLLPRKLIF. CDR3 bases: TGTGCTCTTGGGGAGCGGCTATTGCCGCGTAAACTCATCTTT.

This clone was counted between two and nine times. V is TRDV1 and J is TRDJ1; 10 bases match TRDD3. The CDR3 loop spans 15 amino acids. The junction had 8 bases not matched to a gene; V was cut back by 5 bases and J by 5 bases. Germline CDR1 is TSWWSYY and CDR2 is QGS. The CDR3 here is CALGKSRGIRDKLIF. In DNA form, the CDR3 reads TGTGCTCTTGGGAAATCCCGGGGGATACGTGATAAACTCATCTTT.

The rearrangement uses TRDV1 and TRDJ1, with 9 bases lining up with TRDD2. The CDR3 has 20 residues. Trimming cost V 5 bases and J 5 bases; bases outside gene matches: 24. Germline lookup yields CDR1 TSWWSYY and CDR2 QGS. This CDR3 is CALGPSPFLRHGGLGDKLIF. The CDR3 DNA reads as TGTGCTCTTGGGCCCTCCCCCTTCCTACGGCACGGGGGCCTCGGAGATAAACTCATCTTT.

Notes on this clone: The junction shows a germline mismatch at one end, possibly a read error. The identical CDR3 is also encoded by other nucleotide sequences in the sample. This chain uses TRDV1 with TRDJ1; 10 bases match TRDD3. This CDR3 has 19 amino acids. Germline V CDR1 and CDR2: TSWWSYY, QGS. CDR3 DNA sequence: TGTGCTCTTGGGGAAAACCCCACTTGGGGGATACCGTACACTGATAAACTCATCTTT. Its translation is CALGENPTWGIPYTDKLIF.

About this clone: This sample also contains other DNA sequences that code for the same CDR3. The chain has TRDV3 and TRDJ1, with a possible D match to TRDD2 (6 bases). The CDR3 consists of 19 residues. V was pared by 4 bases and J by 0 bases, with 30 bases between. Germline V gives CDR1 TVYSNPD, CDR2 GDNSRS (reference sequence). The CDR3: CASPVPSIRGRGYTDKLIF. The CDR3 nucleotides read TGTGCCTCCCCGGTCCCTTCCATCCGGGGTCGAGGGTACACCGATAAACTCATCTTT.

With regard to this clone: One end of the junction fails to match germline, which may point to a read error. The same CDR3 can be traced to other DNA sequences in this sample. The chain combines TRDV2 with TRDJ1; TRDD3 matches 10 bases. CDR1 GEAIGNYY and CDR2 EKD come from the germline V gene. The CDR3 spans 16 residues. For the CDR3, the DNA is TGTGCCTGCGACACCAGTGGGGGATACCTCACCGATAAACTCATCTTT. Amino acid sequence: CACDTSGGYLTDKLIF.

Only a few counts were recorded for this clone. The genes are TRDV1 and TRDJ1; D gene ambiguous. The CDR3 spans 17 residues. Germline V gives CDR1 TSWWSYY, CDR2 QGS. The V gene lost 2 bases and the J gene lost 0 bases, with 16 bases spanning the gap. CDR3 amino acids: CALGEGSARSYTDKLIF. In nucleotides, the CDR3 is TGTGCTCTTGGGGAAGGTTCGGCGAGGAGTTACACCGATAAACTCATCTTT.

This clone was seen a handful of times. A read error may account for a junction end that differs from germline. This chain uses TRDV2 with TRDJ1; possible D gene TRDD3, 5 bases. The CDR3 contains 15 residues. The germline CDR1 and CDR2 sequences are GEAIGNYY and EKD. CDR3 protein: CARDIRRGNTDKLIF. CDR3 bases: TGTGCCCGTGACATACGGAGAGGGAACACCGATAAACTCATCTTT.

The J gene is TRDJ1, the V gene TRDV3; TRDD3 agrees at 8 bases. The CDR3 is 18 amino acids. Germline CDR1 reads TVYSNPD; CDR2 reads GDNSRS (reference sequence). Germline trimming cut 2 bases from V and 1 base from J; bases unmatched to any gene: 18. CDR3 residues: CAFLTPSDSWGITDKLIF. For the CDR3, the DNA is TGTGCCTTTCTTACCCCTAGTGACTCTTGGGGGATCACCGATAAACTCATCTTT. The variable domain in full, completed from reference TRDV3 and TRDJ1, reads CDKVTQSSPDQTVASGSEVVLLCTYDTVYSNPDLFWYRIRPDYSFQFVFYGDNSRSEGADFTQGRFSVKHILTQKAFHLVISPVRTEDSATYYCAFLTPSDSWGITDKLIFGKGTRVTVEP.

This clone appeared a single time. The gene calls are TRDV1 and TRDJ1; TRDD3 aligns across 7 bases. The CDR3 has 19 residues. The V and J ends lost 2 bases and 1 base, in that order; junction bases with no gene match: 16. Germline CDR1 reads TSWWSYY; CDR2 reads QGS. The CDR3 is CALGERSPLGGHSTDKLIF. The CDR3 DNA is TGTGCTCTTGGGGAAAGGTCTCCCCTGGGGGGTCACTCCACCGATAAACTCATCTTT.

The rearrangement uses TRDV3 and TRDJ1; the match to TRDD3 covers 11 bases. In germline, CDR1 is TVYSNPD, CDR2 GDNSRS (reference sequence). The CDR3 has 22 amino acids. V was pared by 4 bases and J by 2 bases, with 30 bases of the junction left unmatched. The CDR3 bases are TGTGCCTCTTGCCCCTCTTTCCTCTTACTGGGGGATATATCACTGCGAACCGATAAACTCATCTTT. Protein product: CASCPSFLLLGDISLRTDKLIF.

The rearrangement joins TRDV1 to TRDJ1, with D perhaps matching TRDD2 or TRDD3 (8 bases each). The germline V gene has CDR1 TSWWSYY and CDR2 QGS. The V and J ends lost 3 bases and 0 bases respectively, with 35 bases between them. This CDR3 has 23 amino acids. The CDR3 protein is CALGEALLPTVLGVLLYTDKLIF. In DNA form, the CDR3 reads TGTGCTCTTGGGGAGGCCCTACTTCCTACCGTACTGGGGGTACTACTTTACACCGATAAACTCATCTTT.

V gene TRDV1 combines with J gene TRDJ1, with a weak D call TRDD3 (5 bases). The germline V and J ends were trimmed by 1 base and 10 bases, with 34 bases remaining between them. Germline CDR1 is TSWWSYY and CDR2 is QGS. The CDR3 runs to 20 residues. CDR3 sequence (DNA): TGTGCTCTTGGGGAACCGTCAGTGGATGTGACCAAGTTGCTGGGTATTGCACTCATCTTT. Protein product: CALGEPSVDVTKLLGIALIF.

The chain uses TRDV1 and TRDJ1, with 10 bases fitting TRDD3. CDR1 and CDR2 (germline): TSWWSYY, QGS. This CDR3 spans 22 amino acids. V trimming: 3 bases; J trimming: 5 bases; junction bases outside the gene matches: 27. CDR3 sequence: CALGDGRSPLGGYGGPDDKLIF. CDR3 coding DNA: TGTGCTCTTGGGGACGGAAGATCCCCCTTGGGGGGATACGGGGGGCCGGATGATAAACTCATCTTT.

This clone was seen a handful of times. The chain has TRDV1 and TRDJ1; perhaps TRDD2 as D (5 bases). CDR1 is TSWWSYY and CDR2 is QGS in the germline V gene. Trimming removed 2 bases from V and 0 bases from J, with 25 bases in between. This CDR3 spans 20 amino acids. CDR3 residues: CALGECNFVLRPPHTDKLIF. The CDR3 DNA reads as TGTGCTCTTGGGGAATGTAATTTTGTCCTAAGGCCGCCCCACACCGATAAACTCATCTTT.

As to this clone: A much bigger clone sits one base away, suggesting this may be a read error. The gene calls are TRDV2 and TRDJ1, with 10 positions matching TRDD3. The germline V gene has CDR1 GEAIGNYY and CDR2 EKD. The CDR3 contains 17 residues. The CDR3 DNA is TGTGCCTGTGACACCATTCTGGGGGGATACGCGGCCGATAAATTCATCTTT. Translated: CACDTILGGYAADKFIF.

This clone has just a few counts. This chain uses TRDV2 with TRDJ1; TRDD3 aligns across 12 bases. The germline V gene encodes CDR1 GEAIGNYY and CDR2 EKD. V gave up 1 base and J gave up 0 bases; unmatched junction bases: 8. The CDR3 is 18 residues long. CDR3 residues: CACDTCWGIRGYTDKLIF. The DNA of the CDR3 is TGTGCCTGTGACACTTGCTGGGGGATACGGGGCTACACCGATAAACTCATCTTT.

This clone has more than one count but fewer than ten. The V and J genes are TRDV1 and TRDJ1; 7 bases are a match to TRDD3. The CDR3 loop spans 17 amino acids. Trimming removed 2 bases from V and 7 bases from J; junction bases left unmatched: 16. The germline gives CDR1 TSWWSYY, CDR2 QGS. The CDR3 region has the DNA TGTGCTCTTGGGGAAGGCTTTCCCGTTGTGTACTGGGGTAAACTCATCTTT. Its protein product is CALGEGFPVVYWGKLIF.

This clone was observed a few times. The chain has TRDV1 and TRDJ1; 9 nucleotides agree with TRDD3. The CDR3 covers 21 residues. Trimming at V came to 0 bases and at J to 2 bases, leaving 19 bases not matched to a gene. Germline CDR1 reads TSWWSYY; CDR2 reads QGS. The CDR3 loop is CALGELRPPLGGYSKTDKLIF. CDR3 bases: TGTGCTCTTGGGGAACTACGCCCCCCCTTAGGGGGATACTCCAAGACCGATAAACTCATCTTT.

This clone was counted a few times. This sequence joins TRDV1 and TRDJ1, with 8 bases that match TRDD3. Germline V lookup: CDR1 TSWWSYY, CDR2 QGS. CDR3 length: 21 amino acids. Germline trimming cut 4 bases from V and 0 bases from J; bases unmatched to any gene: 22. For the CDR3, the DNA is TGTGCTCTTGGGGTTATCTTCCGTACTGGGGGTTGGAAAACTTACACCGATAAACTCATCTTT. It codes for CALGVIFRTGGWKTYTDKLIF.

The J gene is TRDJ1, the V gene TRDV1; TRDD3 aligns across 13 bases. The germline gives CDR1 TSWWSYY, CDR2 QGS. The junction had 26 bases not matched to a gene; V was cut back by 9 bases and J by 10 bases. This CDR3 is 19 amino acids long. CDR3 amino acids: CALPSLPFPRLLGDTRLIF. CDR3 DNA sequence: TGTGCTCTCCCTTCACTTCCCTTTCCCCGCCTACTGGGGGATACGAGACTCATCTTT.

The chain is built from TRDV1 and TRDJ1, with TRDD3 as a possible D gene (5 bases). V lost 1 base, J lost 0 bases, and 21 bases lay in between. The germline gives CDR1 TSWWSYY, CDR2 QGS. The CDR3 loop spans 19 amino acids. The CDR3 bases are TGTGCTCTTGGGGAACAATCCGAGGAGGGGGGCCCCTACACCGATAAACTCATCTTT. Translated, it gives CALGEQSEEGGPYTDKLIF.

This clone was detected only once. The chain has TRDV1 and TRDJ1, with TRDD3 as a possible D gene (6 bases). The CDR3 runs 15 residues. Germline lookup yields CDR1 TSWWSYY and CDR2 QGS. V was cut by 7 bases and J by 3 bases, with 18 bases left in between. The CDR3, as DNA: TGTGCTCTTGAGACTTATGATGGGGGGCCCGATAAACTCATCTTT. Translated, it gives CALETYDGGPDKLIF.

The rearrangement joins TRDV1 to TRDJ1, with 10 nucleotides matching TRDD3. The V gene end was trimmed by 1 base and the J gene end by 1 base; junction bases not matched to a gene: 12. There are 19 residues in the CDR3. The germline V gene has CDR1 TSWWSYY and CDR2 QGS. This chain's CDR3 is CALGERSYWGIPLTDKLIF. CDR3 DNA sequence: TGTGCTCTTGGGGAACGTTCCTACTGGGGGATTCCTCTCACCGATAAACTCATCTTT.